This T cell receptor (beta chain) comes out of a study of shared clonotypes between healthy human individuals. Study-wide points: Sampling was confined to blood; repertoires within tissues likely differ.

To note about this clone: Antigen unknown.

The unsorted samples had roughly 86 million PBMCs used for genomic DNA. Method: immunoSEQ multiplex PCR; TCRdb's copy keeps in-frame clones and lacks some. This sample has about half a million clones, with 79% found just once. The sequenced material came from PBMCs. The origin of this receptor is a woman aged 35 to 49 in good health. Some clones in this sample may be carry-over from other donors' samples.

CDR3 sequence (DNA): TGTGCCAGTAGTCTACTCCCCGGGGACAGGGGGTCCTACGAGCAGTACTTC. Its protein product is CASSLLPGDRGSYEQYF. V usage is TRBV19 and J usage is TRBJ2-7; TRBD1 matches 11 bases. V shed 5 bases, J shed 1 base, and the junction held 10 bases outside the gene matches. Germline CDR1 LNHDA, CDR2 SQIVND (reference sequence). This CDR3 contains 17 residues.